The 5 T cell receptor beta chains below all came from one sample that was sequenced in a study of T cell responses to AZD1222 COVID-19 vaccine. TCRdb keeps only in-frame clones here, not all; method: immunoSEQ multiplex PCR. The sample consists of around 100,000 clones, roughly 90% of them appearing once. This specimen consisted of peripheral blood, obtained on day 0 of AZD1222 vaccination. These receptors were taken from an adult in good health.

This clone was counted between two and nine times. The chain couples TRBV2 to TRBJ1-6; no reliable D call. V dropped 4 bases and J dropped 5 bases, with 9 bases sitting between them. CDR1 SNHLY and CDR2 FYNNEI come from the germline V gene. This CDR3 has 14 residues. Here the CDR3 DNA reads TGTGCCAGCAGTGTGAGGAAAAATAATTCACCCCTCCACTTT. Protein sequence: CASSVRKNNSPLHF.

This sequence joins TRBV12-3 or TRBV12-4 and TRBJ2-7; D remains ambiguous. Trimming took off 3 bases at V and 0 bases at J, with 6 bases between the two ends. CDR3 size: 13 residues. This CDR3 reads CASSLQSSYEQYF. CDR3 sequence (DNA): TGTGCCAGCAGTTTGCAGAGCTCCTACGAGCAGTACTTC.

The rearrangement joins TRBV27 to TRBJ2-3, with 7 bases that match TRBD2. Germline V gene sequence: CDR1 MNHEY, CDR2 SMNVEV (reference sequence). Trimming at V came to 6 bases and at J to 5 bases, leaving 20 bases not matched to a gene. There are 18 residues in the CDR3. For the CDR3, the DNA is TGTGCCAGCAGCGGTGGGGCGGGAGTCGTCTCTGTCGTAGATACGCAGTATTTT. This translates into CASSGGAGVVSVVDTQYF.

The chain uses TRBV11-2 and TRBJ2-7; 10 bases align to TRBD1. Germline trimming cut 1 base from V and 4 bases from J; bases unmatched to any gene: 13. This CDR3 comprises 18 residues. From germline, CDR1 is SGHAT and CDR2 FQNNGV. The CDR3 spells CASSLVRRDRGLQYEQYF. The CDR3 DNA sequence: TGTGCCAGCAGCTTAGTTAGGCGGGACAGGGGACTCCAATACGAGCAGTACTTC.

The rearrangement links TRBV7-9 to TRBJ2-3; TRBD2 matches at 7 bases. The V and J ends lost 4 bases and 5 bases, in that order; junction bases with no gene match: 9. Per the germline V gene, CDR1 is SEHNR and CDR2 is FQNEAQ (reference sequence). The CDR3 consists of 15 residues. CDR3 protein: CASSSTSASGDTQYF. In nucleotides, the CDR3 is TGTGCCAGCAGCTCTACTAGCGCGAGTGGAGATACGCAGTATTTT.